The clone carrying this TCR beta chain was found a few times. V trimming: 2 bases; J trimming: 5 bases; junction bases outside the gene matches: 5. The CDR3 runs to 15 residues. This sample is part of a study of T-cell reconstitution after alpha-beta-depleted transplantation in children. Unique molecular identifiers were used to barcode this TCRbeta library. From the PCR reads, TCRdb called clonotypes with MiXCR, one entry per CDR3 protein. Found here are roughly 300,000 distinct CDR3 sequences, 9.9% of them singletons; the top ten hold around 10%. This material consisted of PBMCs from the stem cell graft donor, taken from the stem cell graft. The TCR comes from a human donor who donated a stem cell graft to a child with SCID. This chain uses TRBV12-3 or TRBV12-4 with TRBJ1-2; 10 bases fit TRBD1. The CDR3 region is CASSLQGQGWYGYTF. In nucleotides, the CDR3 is TGTGCCAGCAGTTTACAGGGACAGGGGTGGTATGGCTACACCTTC.